This TCR beta chain was obtained from a study of OX40 agonist ivuxolimab in advanced cancers. For the study at large: The drug used for patients, ivuxolimab, was an agonistic anti-OX40 (CD134) antibody. Broader study findings: At 0.1 to 3.0 mg/kg, CD4+ and CD8+ blood T cells expanded clonally by week 6. The authors also found low normalized T-cell clonal expansion in some nonresponders. CD8+ T cells showed, on average, more clonal expansion than CD4+ cells.

A remark on this clone: The antigen remains undetermined.

Only in-frame clones appear in the TCRdb table, and some are missing; sequencing was by immunoSEQ multiplex PCR. Of around 15,000 clones listed, 70% to 80% were seen once; the top ten hold approximately 17%. The germline V gene encodes CDR1 MNHEY and CDR2 SMNVEV (reference sequence). V dropped 6 bases and J dropped 8 bases, with 14 bases sitting between them. There are 13 residues in the CDR3. This rearrangement joins TRBV27 to TRBJ2-1; D is uncertain. The sequences come from CD4+ or CD8+ T cells sorted from blood, collected in a trial of the OX40 agonist ivuxolimab. The receptor was derived from an adult with an advanced solid tumor such as melanoma, head and neck, liver or kidney cancer. In DNA form, the CDR3 reads TGTGCCAGCAGCCTCCCTTCGTACCATGAGCAGTTCTTC. This encodes CASSLPSYHEQFF.